The rows below give T cell receptor beta chains drawn from one sample of a study of blood T cell repertoires in COVID-19. Data came from immunoSEQ multiplex PCR; TCRdb stores just in-frame clones and leaves some out. Of about 160,000 clones listed, about four fifths were seen once; the top ten hold less than 4%. Sequenced material: PBMCs or T cells enriched from blood (not recorded which). The receptor set was obtained from a woman in her sixties who had recovered from COVID-19. CDR3s include the opening cysteine and the closing phenylalanine or tryptophan. A D gene is named only where the DNA matches it firmly. Clone size, where shown, is once, few, many, or a class for clones that have expanded.

V gene,J gene,D gene,clone size,CDR3 DNA,CDR3 protein
TRBV5-5,TRBJ1-1,TRBD1,NA,TGTGCCAGCAGCTTGGGACAGGGAGGAGAAGCTTTCTTT,CASSLGQGGEAFF
TRBV6-5,TRBJ1-5,NA,NA,TGTGCCAGCAGTCCGTCGGGGGGGTATCAGCCCCAGCATTTT,CASSPSGGYQPQHF
TRBV7-2,TRBJ1-5,NA,NA,TGTGCCAGCAGCTCAGGGACAAGCGTTCAGCCCCAGCATTTT,CASSSGTSVQPQHF
TRBV11-2,TRBJ2-3,NA,NA,TGTGCCAGCAGCCCCAATAGAGATACGCAGTATTTT,CASSPNRDTQYF
TRBV7-3,TRBJ2-2,TRBD2,once,TGTGCCAGCAGCCCCAACGGACTAGCGGGGGGTGAGAACACCGGGGAGCTGTTTTTT,CASSPNGLAGGENTGELFF
TRBV5-8,TRBJ2-7,NA,NA,TGTGCCAGCAGCTCGCGGACAAGCTCCCCCTACGAGCAGTACTTC,CASSSRTSSPYEQYF
TRBV27,TRBJ1-6,TRBD1,NA,TGTGCCAGCAAAACACAGGGGGGATCCTATAATTCACCCCTCCACTTT,CASKTQGGSYNSPLHF
TRBV7-9,TRBJ1-2,TRBD1,NA,TGTGCCAGCAGCTCTGACAGGGCTCATGGCTACACCTTC,CASSSDRAHGYTF
TRBV5-1,TRBJ1-1,NA,NA,TGCGCCAGCAGCTTGTGGTACGCATCATCCAGGAACACTGAAGCTTTCTTT,CASSLWYASSRNTEAFF
TRBV7-2,TRBJ2-1,NA,NA,TGTGCCAGCAGCTTATCCACAAGCTCCTACAATGAGCAGTTCTTC,CASSLSTSSYNEQFF
TRBV27,TRBJ1-1,NA,once,TGTGCCAGCAGTTCGCGGGCCCTGAACACTGAAGCTTTCTTT,CASSSRALNTEAFF
TRBV3-1/TRBV3-2,TRBJ2-3,NA,NA,TGTGCCAGCAGCCAAGTACTAGATCAGGGCACAGATACGCAGTATTTT,CASSQVLDQGTDTQYF
TRBV7-2,TRBJ2-3,NA,NA,TGTGCCAGCAGCCCCGGGGGACCCCAAAGCACAGATACGCAGTATTTT,CASSPGGPQSTDTQYF
TRBV6-2/TRBV6-3,TRBJ2-1,NA,NA,TGTGCCAGCAGCCAAGGACTATACAATGAGCAGTTCTTC,CASSQGLYNEQFF
TRBV13,TRBJ2-1,TRBD2,NA,TGTGCCAGCAGCTTAGGAGGCGGGGGAGGGTACAATGAGCAGTTCTTC,CASSLGGGGGYNEQFF
TRBV4-1,TRBJ2-1,NA,many,TGCGCCAGCAGCCATATAAGGGAGTTTTACAATGAGCAGTTCTTC,CASSHIREFYNEQFF
TRBV24-1,TRBJ2-7,NA,NA,TGTGCCACCAGTGATCCCCGGAGAGGGTCGGGAGAGCAGTACTTC,CATSDPRRGSGEQYF